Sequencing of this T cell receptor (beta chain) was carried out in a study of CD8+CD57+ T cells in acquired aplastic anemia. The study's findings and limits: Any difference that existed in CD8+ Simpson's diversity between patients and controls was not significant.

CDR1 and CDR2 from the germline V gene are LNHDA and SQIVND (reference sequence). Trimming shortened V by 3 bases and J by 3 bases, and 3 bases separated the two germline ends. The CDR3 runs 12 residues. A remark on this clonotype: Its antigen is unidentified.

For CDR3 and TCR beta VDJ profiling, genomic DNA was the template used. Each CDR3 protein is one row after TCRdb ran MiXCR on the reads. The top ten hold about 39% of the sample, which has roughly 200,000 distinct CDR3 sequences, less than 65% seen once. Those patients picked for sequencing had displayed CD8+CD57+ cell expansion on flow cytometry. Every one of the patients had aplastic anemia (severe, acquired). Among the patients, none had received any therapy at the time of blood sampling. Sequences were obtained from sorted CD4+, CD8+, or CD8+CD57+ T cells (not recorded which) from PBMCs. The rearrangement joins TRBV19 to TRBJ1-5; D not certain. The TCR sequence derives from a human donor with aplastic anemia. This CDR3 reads CASSIFNQPQHF. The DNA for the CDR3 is TGTGCCAGTAGTATCTTCAATCAGCCCCAGCATTTT.